The rows below give T cell receptor beta chains drawn from one sample of a study of cytomegalovirus exposure and HLA in healthy donors. Libraries were prepared by immunoSEQ multiplex PCR; TCRdb keeps only in-frame clonotypes and omits some of them. The repertoire has about 76,000 clones, 65% to 80% of them found once; the top ten carry around 10%. What was sequenced was PBMCs. These receptors came from a woman aged 40 to 49 in good health and CMV-seropositive. Each CDR3 is given with its conserved first and last residue. The order of the fields is J gene, D gene, clone size, V gene, CDR3 protein, CDR3 DNA. D genes are given only for firm matches. The size field is filled for only some rows; it gives once, few, many or a size class.

j_call: TRBJ1-1
d_call: TRBD1
clone_size: NA
v_call: TRBV11-2
cdr3_aa: CASSLFPQGAPRETEAFF
cdr3_nt: TGTGCCAGCAGCTTATTTCCACAGGGGGCTCCCCGGGAGACTGAAGCTTTCTTT

j_call: TRBJ2-1
d_call: NA
clone_size: NA
v_call: TRBV19
cdr3_aa: CASSVGTVVSNEQFF
cdr3_nt: TGTGCCAGTAGTGTTGGGACTGTTGTTAGCAATGAGCAGTTCTTC

j_call: TRBJ2-1
d_call: NA
clone_size: NA
v_call: TRBV7-9
cdr3_aa: CASSPNSYNEQFF
cdr3_nt: TGTGCCAGCAGCCCTAACTCGTACAATGAGCAGTTCTTC

j_call: TRBJ1-4
d_call: TRBD1
clone_size: NA
v_call: TRBV2
cdr3_aa: CASSRDRGTNEKLFF
cdr3_nt: TGTGCCAGCAGCCGGGACAGGGGGACTAATGAAAAACTGTTTTTT

j_call: TRBJ1-6
d_call: NA
clone_size: NA
v_call: TRBV7-2
cdr3_aa: CASAPTGGISPLHF
cdr3_nt: TGTGCCAGCGCCCCAACGGGGGGCATTTCACCCCTCCACTTT

j_call: TRBJ1-1
d_call: TRBD1
clone_size: NA
v_call: TRBV28
cdr3_aa: CASGGRQGTNEAFF
cdr3_nt: TGTGCCAGCGGAGGCAGACAGGGTACGAATGAAGCTTTCTTT

j_call: TRBJ2-1
d_call: TRBD2
clone_size: once
v_call: TRBV27
cdr3_aa: CASTPWRGGLIHEQFF
cdr3_nt: TGTGCCAGCACCCCTTGGCGGGGGGGTCTGATACATGAGCAGTTCTTC

j_call: TRBJ1-2
d_call: TRBD1
clone_size: NA
v_call: TRBV7-9
cdr3_aa: CASSNRGINYGYTF
cdr3_nt: TGTGCCAGCAGCAACAGGGGAATAAACTATGGCTACACCTTC

j_call: TRBJ2-2
d_call: NA
clone_size: NA
v_call: TRBV7-2
cdr3_aa: CASRPEGTGELFF
cdr3_nt: TGTGCCAGCCGACCAGAGGGCACCGGGGAGCTGTTTTTT

j_call: TRBJ1-2
d_call: TRBD1
clone_size: once
v_call: TRBV27
cdr3_aa: CASSPIGGNGYTF
cdr3_nt: TGTGCCAGCAGTCCGATAGGGGGCAATGGCTACACCTTC

j_call: TRBJ1-5
d_call: NA
clone_size: NA
v_call: TRBV30
cdr3_aa: CAWSGQKNQPQHF
cdr3_nt: TGTGCCTGGAGTGGACAGAAAAATCAGCCCCAGCATTTT

j_call: TRBJ2-3
d_call: TRBD2
clone_size: NA
v_call: TRBV30
cdr3_aa: CAWSVGGSIADTQYF
cdr3_nt: TGTGCCTGGAGTGTCGGCGGGAGTATCGCGGATACGCAGTATTTT

j_call: TRBJ2-4
d_call: TRBD1
clone_size: NA
v_call: TRBV6-6
cdr3_aa: CASSQRGQGNIQYF
cdr3_nt: TGTGCCAGCAGTCAGAGGGGACAGGGAAACATTCAGTACTTC

j_call: TRBJ1-2
d_call: NA
clone_size: few
v_call: TRBV6-1
cdr3_aa: CASRFSGDLYYGYTF
cdr3_nt: TGTGCCAGCAGGTTTTCAGGGGACCTTTACTATGGCTACACCTTC

j_call: TRBJ1-1
d_call: NA
clone_size: few
v_call: TRBV5-4
cdr3_aa: CASSLAPSSGNTEAFF
cdr3_nt: TGTGCCAGCAGCTTGGCCCCGTCGTCGGGGAACACTGAAGCTTTCTTT

j_call: TRBJ1-2
d_call: NA
clone_size: NA
v_call: TRBV9
cdr3_aa: CASSVGGQAYGYTF
cdr3_nt: TGTGCCAGCAGCGTAGGGGGACAAGCCTATGGCTACACCTTC

j_call: TRBJ1-2
d_call: NA
clone_size: NA
v_call: TRBV6-6
cdr3_aa: CASSYGGGYGYTF
cdr3_nt: TGTGCCAGCAGTTACGGGGGGGGGTATGGCTACACCTTC

j_call: TRBJ1-1
d_call: TRBD1
clone_size: few
v_call: TRBV6-5
cdr3_aa: CASSYSGQAAFF
cdr3_nt: TGTGCCAGCAGTTACTCGGGACAGGCAGCTTTCTTT

j_call: TRBJ2-1
d_call: TRBD2
clone_size: NA
v_call: TRBV7-9
cdr3_aa: CASIPSVASGRFGEQFF
cdr3_nt: TGTGCCAGCATCCCGTCGGTGGCTAGCGGGAGGTTCGGTGAGCAGTTCTTC

j_call: TRBJ2-3
d_call: TRBD2
clone_size: NA
v_call: TRBV4-3
cdr3_aa: CASSQRLASALRSSTDTQYF
cdr3_nt: TGCGCCAGCAGCCAGAGACTAGCCTCAGCGCTAAGATCTAGCACAGATACGCAGTATTTT

j_call: TRBJ2-2
d_call: TRBD2
clone_size: NA
v_call: TRBV7-2
cdr3_aa: CASSLIGLAGRNTGELFF
cdr3_nt: TGTGCCAGCAGCTTAATTGGACTAGCGGGACGAAACACCGGGGAGCTGTTTTTT

j_call: TRBJ2-7
d_call: TRBD2
clone_size: NA
v_call: TRBV4-1
cdr3_aa: CASSQVFAGQTSGSFYEQYF
cdr3_nt: TGCGCCAGCAGCCAAGTGTTCGCGGGCCAGACTAGCGGGAGTTTTTACGAGCAGTACTTC

j_call: TRBJ2-2
d_call: NA
clone_size: NA
v_call: TRBV5-1
cdr3_aa: CASSSGSTGELFF
cdr3_nt: TGCGCCAGCAGCTCGGGGAGCACCGGGGAGCTGTTTTTT

j_call: TRBJ2-7
d_call: NA
clone_size: NA
v_call: TRBV7-8
cdr3_aa: CASGQSSYEQYF
cdr3_nt: TGTGCCAGCGGACAGAGCTCCTACGAGCAGTACTTC

j_call: TRBJ1-1
d_call: TRBD1
clone_size: NA
v_call: TRBV5-6
cdr3_aa: CASSQMDRIHTETFF
cdr3_nt: TGTGCCAGCAGCCAGATGGACAGGATACACACTGAAACTTTCTTT

j_call: TRBJ2-7
d_call: TRBD1
clone_size: NA
v_call: TRBV18
cdr3_aa: CASSPTSPGQGASHEQYF
cdr3_nt: TGTGCCAGCTCACCGACCTCACCGGGACAGGGGGCGTCCCACGAGCAGTACTTC

j_call: TRBJ2-4
d_call: NA
clone_size: NA
v_call: TRBV7-2
cdr3_aa: CASSLVRGTKNIQYF
cdr3_nt: TGTGCCAGCAGCTTAGTTCGCGGCACCAAAAACATTCAGTACTTC

j_call: TRBJ2-3
d_call: TRBD2
clone_size: many
v_call: TRBV11-2
cdr3_aa: CASRTSGDSSTDTQYF
cdr3_nt: TGTGCCAGCAGGACTAGCGGGGATTCTAGCACAGATACGCAGTATTTT